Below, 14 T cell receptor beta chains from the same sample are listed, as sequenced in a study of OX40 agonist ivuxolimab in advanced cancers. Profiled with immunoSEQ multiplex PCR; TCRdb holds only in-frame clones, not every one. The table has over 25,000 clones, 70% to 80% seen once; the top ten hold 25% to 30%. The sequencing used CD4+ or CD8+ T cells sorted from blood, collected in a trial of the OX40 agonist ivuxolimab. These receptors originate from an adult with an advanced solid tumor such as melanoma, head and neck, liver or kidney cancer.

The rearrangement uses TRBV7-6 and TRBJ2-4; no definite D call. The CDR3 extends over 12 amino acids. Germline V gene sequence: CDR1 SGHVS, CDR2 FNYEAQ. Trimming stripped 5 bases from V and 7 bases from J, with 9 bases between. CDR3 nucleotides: TGTGCCAGCAGCGACCTAACGAACATTCAGTACTTC. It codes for CASSDLTNIQYF.

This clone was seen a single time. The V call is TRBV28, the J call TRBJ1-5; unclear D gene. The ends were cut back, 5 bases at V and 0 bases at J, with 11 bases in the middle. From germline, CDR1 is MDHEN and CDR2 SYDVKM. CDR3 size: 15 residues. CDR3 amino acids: CASSTRIYSNQPQHF. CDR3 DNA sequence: TGTGCCAGCAGTACGAGGATATATAGCAATCAGCCCCAGCATTTT.

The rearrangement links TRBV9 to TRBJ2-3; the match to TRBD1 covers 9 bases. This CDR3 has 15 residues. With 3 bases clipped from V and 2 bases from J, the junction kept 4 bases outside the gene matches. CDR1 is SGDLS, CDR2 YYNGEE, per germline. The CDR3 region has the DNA TGTGCCAGCAGCGCGGGGACAGGGCACACAGATACGCAGTATTTT. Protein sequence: CASSAGTGHTDTQYF.

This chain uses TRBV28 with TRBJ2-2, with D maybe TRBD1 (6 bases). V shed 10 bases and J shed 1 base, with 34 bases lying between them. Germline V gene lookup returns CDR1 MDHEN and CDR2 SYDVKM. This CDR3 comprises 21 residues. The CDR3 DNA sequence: TGTGCCACCAATACCATCGAGGACAGCCGAAGCCGAAGAAAGAACACCGGGGAGCTGTTTTTT. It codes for CATNTIEDSRSRRKNTGELFF.

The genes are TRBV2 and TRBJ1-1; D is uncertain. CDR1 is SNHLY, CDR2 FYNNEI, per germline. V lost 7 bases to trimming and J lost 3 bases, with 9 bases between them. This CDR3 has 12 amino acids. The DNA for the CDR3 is TGTGCCAGCAAGGACGGTTACACTGAAGCTTTCTTT. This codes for CASKDGYTEAFF. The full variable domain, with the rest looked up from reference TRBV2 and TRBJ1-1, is EPEVTQTPSHQVTQMGQEVILRCVPISNHLYFYWYRQILGQKVEFLVSFYNNEISEKSEIFDDQFSVERPDGSNFTLKIRSTKLEDSAMYFCASKDGYTEAFFGQGTRLTVV.

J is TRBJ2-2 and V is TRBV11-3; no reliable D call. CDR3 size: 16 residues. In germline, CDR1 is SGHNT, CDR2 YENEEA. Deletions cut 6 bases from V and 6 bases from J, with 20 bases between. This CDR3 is CASSFTFSLLAGELFF. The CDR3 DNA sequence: TGTGCCAGCAGTTTTACGTTTTCTTTGCTGGCCGGGGAGCTGTTTTTT. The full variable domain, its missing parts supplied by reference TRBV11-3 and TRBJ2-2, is EAGVVQSPRYKIIEKKQPVAFWCNPISGHNTLYWYLQNLGQGPELLIRYENEEAVDDSQLPKDRFSAERLKGVDSTLKIQPAELGDSAVYLCASSFTFSLLAGELFFGEGSRLTVL.

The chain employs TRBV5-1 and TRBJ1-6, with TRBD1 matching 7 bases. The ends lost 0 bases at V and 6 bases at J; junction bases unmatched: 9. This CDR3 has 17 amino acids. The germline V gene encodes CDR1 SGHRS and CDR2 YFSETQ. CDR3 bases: TGCGCCAGCAGCTTGGACGGGACAGATTCGGCTAATTCACCCCTCCACTTT. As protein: CASSLDGTDSANSPLHF.

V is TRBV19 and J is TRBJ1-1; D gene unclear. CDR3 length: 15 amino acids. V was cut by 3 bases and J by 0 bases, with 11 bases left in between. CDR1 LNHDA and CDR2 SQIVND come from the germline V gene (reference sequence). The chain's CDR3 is CASSIVGSLNTEAFF. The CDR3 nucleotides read TGTGCCAGTAGTATTGTAGGCAGCCTGAACACTGAAGCTTTCTTT.

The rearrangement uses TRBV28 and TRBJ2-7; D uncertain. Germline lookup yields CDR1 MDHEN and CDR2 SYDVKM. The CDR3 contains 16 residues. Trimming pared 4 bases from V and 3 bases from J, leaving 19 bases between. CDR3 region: CASSSPMWSRIYEQYF. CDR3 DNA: TGTGCCAGCAGTTCCCCAATGTGGAGCAGGATCTACGAGCAGTACTTC.

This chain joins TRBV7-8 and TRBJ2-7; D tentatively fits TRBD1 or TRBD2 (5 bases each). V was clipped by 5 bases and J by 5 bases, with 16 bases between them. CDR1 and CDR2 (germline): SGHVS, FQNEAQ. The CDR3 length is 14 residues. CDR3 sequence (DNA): TGTGCCAGCAGCGCAATGGGACCCGGCGACGAGCAGTACTTC. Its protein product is CASSAMGPGDEQYF.

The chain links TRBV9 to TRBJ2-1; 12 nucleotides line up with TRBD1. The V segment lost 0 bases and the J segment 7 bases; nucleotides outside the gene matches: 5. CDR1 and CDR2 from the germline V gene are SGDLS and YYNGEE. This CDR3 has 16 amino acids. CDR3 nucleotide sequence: TGTGCCAGCAGCGTAGTCGGGACAGGGGGCAGGAATGAGCAGTTCTTC. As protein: CASSVVGTGGRNEQFF.

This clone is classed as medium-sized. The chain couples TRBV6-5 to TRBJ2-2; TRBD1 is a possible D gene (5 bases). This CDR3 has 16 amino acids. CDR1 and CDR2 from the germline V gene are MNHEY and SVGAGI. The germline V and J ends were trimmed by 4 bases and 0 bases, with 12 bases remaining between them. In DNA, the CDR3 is TGTGCCAGCAGTTTCTCTGACAGTCCGAACACCGGGGAGCTGTTTTTT. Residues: CASSFSDSPNTGELFF.

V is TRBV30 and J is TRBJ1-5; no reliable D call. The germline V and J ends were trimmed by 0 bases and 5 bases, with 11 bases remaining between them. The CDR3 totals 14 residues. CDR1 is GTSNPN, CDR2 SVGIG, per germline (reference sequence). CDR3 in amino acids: CAWSVFGVDQPQHF. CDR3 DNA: TGTGCCTGGAGTGTATTCGGGGTAGATCAGCCCCAGCATTTT.

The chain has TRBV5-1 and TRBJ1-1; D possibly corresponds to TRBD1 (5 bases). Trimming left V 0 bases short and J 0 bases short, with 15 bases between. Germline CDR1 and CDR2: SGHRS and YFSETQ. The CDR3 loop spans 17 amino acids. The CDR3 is CASSLAPGHLMNTEAFF. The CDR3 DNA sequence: TGCGCCAGCAGCTTGGCGCCAGGACATCTTATGAACACTGAAGCTTTCTTT.